This entry lists 31 T cell receptor beta chains sequenced from one sample in a study of blood T cell repertoires in COVID-19. Profiling relied on immunoSEQ multiplex PCR, and the TCRdb table lists in-frame clones only, not all of them. The sample lists 250,000 to 350,000 clones, 87% seen once, with roughly 2% in the top ten. The material sequenced was peripheral blood. The receptors were sampled from a woman between 50 and 59 years old who had recovered from COVID-19.

The rearrangement links TRBV28 to TRBJ1-1; a possible D gene is TRBD1 (5 bases). The germline gives CDR1 MDHEN, CDR2 SYDVKM. This CDR3 has 10 residues. V dropped 8 bases and J dropped 10 bases, with 11 bases sitting between them. CDR3 nucleotide sequence: TGTGCCAGCCAAGGGAGGGGAGCTTTCTTT. It specifies CASQGRGAFF.

This clone was counted many times. The chain joins TRBV2 to TRBJ1-1; no clear D. Germline CDR1 reads SNHLY; CDR2 reads FYNNEI. CDR3 length: 11 amino acids. V lost 6 bases to trimming and J lost 7 bases, with 9 bases between them. The CDR3 reads CASREKSEAFF. The CDR3 DNA sequence: TGTGCCAGCAGGGAGAAAAGTGAAGCTTTCTTT.

The chain has TRBV5-1 and TRBJ1-3; tentative D call: TRBD1 (5 bases). CDR3 length: 15 amino acids. Germline CDR1 is SGHRS and CDR2 is YFSETQ. V was shortened by 4 bases and J by 2 bases, with 13 bases between the two germline ends. Here the CDR3 reads CASSSQGPPGNTIYF. The CDR3 coding sequence is TGCGCCAGCAGCAGTCAGGGTCCCCCTGGAAACACCATATATTTT.

Comment on this clone: Sequence at one end of the junction differs from germline and may be a read error. The V call is TRBV7-8, the J call TRBJ2-7; 9 bases agree with TRBD1. Germline V gene lookup returns CDR1 SGHVS and CDR2 FQNEAQ. The CDR3 length is 15 residues. CDR3 region: CASSVAGTGSNEQYF. Written as DNA, the CDR3 is TGTGCCAGCAGCGTAGCCGGGACAGGGTCTAACGAGCAGTACTTC.

The chain recombines TRBV5-4 with TRBJ1-2; D is unclear. CDR1 is SGHNT and CDR2 is YYREEE in the germline V gene (reference sequence). The CDR3 has 12 amino acids. V gave up 0 bases and J gave up 8 bases, with 8 bases separating them. The CDR3 coding sequence is TGTGCCAGCAGCTTGGACAGTCTAGGCTACACCTTC. Translation: CASSLDSLGYTF.

The genes are TRBV30 and TRBJ2-5; D possibly corresponds to TRBD1 (6 bases). Trimming stripped 4 bases from V and 2 bases from J, with 11 bases between. The length of the CDR3 is 13 residues. Germline CDR1 reads GTSNPN; CDR2 reads SVGIG (reference sequence). DNA for the CDR3: TGTGCCTGGAAGACCCAGGGGCAAGAGACCCAGTACTTC. Residues: CAWKTQGQETQYF.

V usage is TRBV3-1 (or the pseudogene TRBV3-2) and J usage is TRBJ2-1; D is possibly TRBD2 (6 bases). The CDR3 length is 15 residues. V was shortened by 4 bases and J by 9 bases, with 19 bases between the two germline ends. CDR1 is LGHDT, CDR2 YNNKEL, per germline (reference sequence). The chain's CDR3 is CASSLTWTPGAEQFF. For the CDR3, the DNA is TGTGCCAGCAGCCTCACTTGGACGCCGGGAGCTGAGCAGTTCTTC.

The chain uses TRBV6-6 and TRBJ1-5; D uncertain. Germline V gene lookup returns CDR1 MNHNY and CDR2 SVGAGI (reference sequence). The CDR3 covers 13 residues. V was clipped by 4 bases and J by 4 bases, with 8 bases between them. The CDR3 loop reads CASSFRGNQPQHF. CDR3 in DNA: TGTGCCAGCAGTTTCCGGGGAAATCAGCCCCAGCATTTT.

The chain joins TRBV9 to TRBJ2-5; 10 nucleotides line up with TRBD1. The V gene end was trimmed by 4 bases and the J gene end by 5 bases; junction bases not matched to a gene: 8. Germline CDR1 and CDR2: SGDLS and YYNGEE. This CDR3 spans 15 amino acids. Here the CDR3 reads CASSRRQGAGETQYF. The CDR3 DNA follows: TGTGCCAGCAGCAGACGACAGGGGGCGGGGGAGACCCAGTACTTC.

The chain employs TRBV4-3 and TRBJ1-2; D is unclear. The V end was cut by 0 bases, the J end by 2 bases, with 7 bases between. Germline V lookup: CDR1 LGHNA, CDR2 YSLEER. The CDR3 runs 14 residues. CDR3 loop: CASSQEAINYGYTF. For the CDR3, the DNA is TGCGCCAGCAGCCAAGAAGCAATAAACTATGGCTACACCTTC.

This chain uses TRBV19 with TRBJ2-2; D unclear. Germline CDR1 LNHDA, CDR2 SQIVND (reference sequence). V lost 6 bases and J 6 bases, leaving 17 bases between the germline ends. The CDR3 spans 15 residues. In nucleotides, the CDR3 is TGTGCCAGTAGACGACTGCGAGTTTTAGCCGGGGAGCTGTTTTTT. Amino acid sequence: CASRRLRVLAGELFF.

This CDR3 reads CASSEVISGLGPQHF. The DNA for the CDR3 is TGTGCCAGCAGTGAAGTCATATCGGGTTTGGGGCCCCAGCATTTT. The chain recombines TRBV6-1 with TRBJ1-5; unclear D gene. Trimming pared 1 base from V and 9 bases from J, leaving 16 bases between. CDR3 length equals 15 residues. Germline V gene sequence: CDR1 MNHNS, CDR2 SASEGT.

The rearrangement uses TRBV14 and TRBJ1-4; maybe TRBD1 (5 bases). CDR1 is SGHDN and CDR2 is FVKESK in the germline V gene. The CDR3 totals 12 residues. V was clipped by 6 bases and J by 11 bases, with 13 bases between them. CDR3 region: CASSPGSRKLFF. The CDR3 DNA follows: TGTGCCAGCAGTCCAGGGTCGCGTAAACTGTTTTTT.

This sequence joins TRBV29-1 and TRBJ2-1, with D possibly being TRBD2 (5 bases). The length of the CDR3 is 16 residues. V was trimmed by 0 bases and J by 0 bases, leaving 12 bases between them. CDR1 and CDR2 from the germline V gene are SQVTM and ANQGSEA. CDR3 sequence reads: CSVEDGSGPSYNEQFF. In DNA, the CDR3 is TGCAGCGTTGAAGATGGGAGCGGACCCTCCTACAATGAGCAGTTCTTC.

This clone turned up a few times. The chain carries TRBV6-5 and TRBJ2-3, with 10 bases lining up with TRBD2. Germline-derived CDR1 and CDR2 are MNHEY and SVGAGI. V shed 2 bases, J shed 0 bases, and the junction held 2 bases outside the gene matches. The CDR3 totals 16 residues. CDR3 protein: CASSYGAGGSTDTQYF. The CDR3 coding sequence is TGTGCCAGCAGTTACGGAGCGGGGGGGAGCACAGATACGCAGTATTTT.

This chain's CDR3 is CASSQTALYGYTF. For the CDR3, the DNA is TGTGCCAGCAGCCAGACAGCGCTCTATGGCTACACCTTC. The rearrangement joins TRBV6-2 or TRBV6-3 to TRBJ1-2; tentative D call: TRBD1 (5 bases). This CDR3 contains 13 residues. V lost 6 bases, J lost 4 bases, and 12 bases lay in between. The germline CDR1 and CDR2 sequences are MNHEY and SVGEGT.

The chain combines TRBV12-3 or TRBV12-4 with TRBJ1-2; 9 positions match TRBD1. This CDR3 comprises 13 residues. With 7 bases clipped from V and 10 bases from J, the junction kept 10 bases outside the gene matches. The CDR3 nucleotides are TGTGCCAGCAATCTACAGGGGGCACCTCTCTACACCTTC. Amino acid sequence: CASNLQGAPLYTF.

The J gene is TRBJ1-5, the V gene TRBV19, with D tentatively TRBD1 (5 bases). This CDR3 contains 15 residues. Germline CDR1 is LNHDA and CDR2 is SQIVND (reference sequence). With 5 bases removed from V and 4 bases from J, the gap between germline ends came to 15 bases. The CDR3 is CASSVTGTLNQPQHF. CDR3 DNA: TGTGCCAGTAGTGTCACAGGTACCTTAAATCAGCCCCAGCATTTT.

The chain uses TRBV11-2 and TRBJ2-7, with D possibly matching TRBD1 (5 bases). Germline V gene lookup returns CDR1 SGHAT and CDR2 FQNNGV. The germline V and J ends were trimmed by 3 bases and 3 bases, with 12 bases remaining between them. The CDR3 extends over 14 amino acids. The CDR3 loop reads CASSLGRQNYEQYF. The CDR3 DNA sequence: TGTGCCAGCAGCTTGGGGCGACAGAACTACGAGCAGTACTTC.

The chain uses TRBV29-1 and TRBJ1-2; D may be TRBD1 (5 bases). The V gene's germline CDR1 is SQVTM and CDR2 ANQGSEA. The CDR3 has 14 residues. Trimming took 4 bases from V and 1 from J, leaving 13 bases between them. The DNA for the CDR3 is TGCAGCGTTGCGTCGTCAGGGTATAACTATGGCTACACCTTC. The encoded protein is CSVASSGYNYGYTF.

The chain is built from TRBV7-2 and TRBJ1-1, with D possibly TRBD1 on 5 matching bases. The germline V and J ends were trimmed by 5 bases and 3 bases, with 16 bases remaining between them. The germline gives CDR1 SGHTA, CDR2 FQGNSA. The CDR3 spans 15 residues. The CDR3 nucleotides read TGTGCCAGCAGCCCCCGCAGGGTCAGGGACACTGAAGCTTTCTTT. This translates into CASSPRRVRDTEAFF.

The chain uses TRBV28 and TRBJ1-2, with D perhaps matching TRBD1 (6 bases). The CDR3 is made up of 15 amino acids. The germline V gene encodes CDR1 MDHEN and CDR2 SYDVKM. V lost 6 bases and J lost 3, with 17 bases in between. The DNA of the CDR3 is TGTGCCAGCAGGACCCTCGGGTCAGGGGACTATGGCTACACCTTC. Protein: CASRTLGSGDYGYTF.

The V and J genes are TRBV6-5 and TRBJ2-7, with D unclear. The germline CDR1 and CDR2 sequences are MNHEY and SVGAGI. V lost 2 bases to trimming and J lost 1 base, with 9 bases between them. The CDR3 extends over 14 amino acids. The CDR3 bases are TGTGCCAGCAGTTACCTCTCAGATTCCTACGAGCAGTACTTC. Protein product: CASSYLSDSYEQYF.

The rearrangement uses TRBV2 and TRBJ2-3; D is ambiguous. This CDR3 spans 16 amino acids. Germline V lookup: CDR1 SNHLY, CDR2 FYNNEI. Trimming shortened V by 1 base and J by 0 bases, and 11 bases separated the two germline ends. CDR3: CASSEGLHLSTDTQYF. As DNA, the CDR3 is TGTGCCAGCAGTGAAGGGCTCCACCTTAGCACAGATACGCAGTATTTT.

This sequence joins TRBV7-9 and TRBJ2-1; 11 bases are shared with TRBD1. CDR1 and CDR2 (germline): SEHNR, FQNEAQ (reference sequence). This CDR3 comprises 15 residues. Trimming took 4 bases from V and 10 from J; bases not matched to a gene: 9. The CDR3 coding sequence is TGTGCCAGCAGCTGGCGGGGACAGGGGGTCGGCGAGCAGTTCTTC. Translated: CASSWRGQGVGEQFF.

The chain combines TRBV7-6 with TRBJ2-1; weak D call: TRBD2 (7 bases). CDR1 is SGHVS and CDR2 is FNYEAQ in the germline V gene. Trimming left V 0 bases short and J 2 bases short, with 11 bases between. The CDR3 extends over 16 amino acids. CDR3 coding DNA: TGTGCCAGCAGCTTAGCTCTAGGGGGGGCCTACAATGAGCAGTTCTTC. It yields the protein CASSLALGGAYNEQFF.

This chain joins TRBV5-6 and TRBJ2-1; TRBD2 agrees at 9 bases. CDR1 and CDR2 from the germline V gene are SGHDT and YYEEEE. The CDR3 covers 17 residues. Trimming removed 0 bases from V and 6 bases from J; junction bases left unmatched: 10. Here the CDR3 DNA reads TGTGCCAGCAGCTTGGGAAGCGGGAGGATTATTTCCAATGAGCAGTTCTTC. Protein product: CASSLGSGRIISNEQFF.

Concerning this clone itself: Other nucleotide sequences from this sample produce the same CDR3. The chain links TRBV6-2 or TRBV6-3 to TRBJ2-3, with D possibly being TRBD2 (6 bases). Germline-derived CDR1 and CDR2 are MNHEY and SVGEGT. The length of the CDR3 is 14 residues. V was trimmed by 4 bases and J by 2 bases, leaving 10 bases between them. This chain's CDR3 is CASSSGLSTDTQYF. The CDR3 DNA follows: TGTGCCAGCAGTTCGGGACTTTCCACAGATACGCAGTATTTT.

The J gene is TRBJ2-1, the V gene TRBV5-4; 10 positions agree with TRBD2. Germline CDR1 reads SGHNT; CDR2 reads YYREEE (reference sequence). The CDR3 has 17 residues. The V segment lost 1 base and the J segment 7 bases; nucleotides outside the gene matches: 11. CDR3 protein: CASSLWARAGGRNEQFF. CDR3 bases: TGTGCCAGCAGCTTGTGGGCTCGAGCGGGGGGGCGGAATGAGCAGTTCTTC.

This chain uses TRBV2 with TRBJ2-5; D uncertain. Deletions cut 2 bases from V and 5 bases from J, with 12 bases between. The CDR3 runs to 14 residues. Germline loops: CDR1 SNHLY, CDR2 FYNNEI. DNA for the CDR3: TGTGCCAGCAGTGAAACGCGGATAATGGAGACCCAGTACTTC. Its translation: CASSETRIMETQYF.

This chain links TRBV6-6 with TRBJ2-7; D possibly corresponds to TRBD1 (5 bases). Germline CDR1 and CDR2: MNHNY and SVGAGI (reference sequence). V lost 0 bases and J lost 4, with 13 bases in between. The CDR3 has 15 residues. CDR3 amino acids: CASSYSGAQIYEQYF. In DNA form, the CDR3 reads TGTGCCAGCAGTTACTCAGGGGCGCAAATTTACGAGCAGTACTTC.